The 20 T cell receptor beta chains below all came from one sample that was sequenced in a study of blood T cell repertoires in COVID-19. Sequencing was performed with immunoSEQ multiplex PCR; in TCRdb, only in-frame clones are kept and a portion is missing. Here the sample spans about 120,000 clones, approximately 90% being singletons. Sequences were obtained from peripheral blood. These receptors came from a woman aged 45-60 years with acute or convalescent COVID-19.

J is TRBJ1-6 and V is TRBV4-3; 7 bases map to TRBD1. The ends lost 0 bases at V and 9 bases at J; junction bases unmatched: 5. Germline V gene lookup returns CDR1 LGHNA and CDR2 YSLEER. This CDR3 has 15 residues. CDR3: CASSQEQGIGSPLHF. Here the CDR3 DNA reads TGCGCCAGCAGCCAAGAACAGGGGATAGGTTCACCCCTCCACTTT.

The chain carries TRBV7-9 and TRBJ2-1; D remains unclear. V gave up 4 bases and J gave up 12 bases, with 22 bases separating them. The V gene's germline CDR1 is SEHNR and CDR2 FQNEAQ (reference sequence). CDR3 length: 15 residues. The CDR3 DNA sequence: TGTGCCAGCAGCTCCCCCAGGCTCAATACAATGGTGCAGTTCTTC. It specifies CASSSPRLNTMVQFF.

This clone was counted only a few times. The rearrangement links TRBV6-2 or TRBV6-3 to TRBJ1-5, with 7 bases that match TRBD1. The CDR3 contains 18 residues. Germline CDR1 is MNHEY and CDR2 is SVGEGT. V shed 1 base, J shed 2 bases, and the junction held 11 bases outside the gene matches. The CDR3 loop reads CASSYYRQGDIRNQPQHF. The CDR3 DNA sequence: TGTGCCAGCAGTTACTACCGCCAGGGGGATATTCGCAATCAGCCCCAGCATTTT.

A single count supports this clone. The J gene is TRBJ1-5, the V gene TRBV19; no firm D call. Trimming stripped 4 bases from V and 6 bases from J, with 10 bases between. Germline V gene sequence: CDR1 LNHDA, CDR2 SQIVND (reference sequence). The CDR3 has 13 amino acids. CDR3 in amino acids: CASSNIDTQPQHF. The DNA of the CDR3 is TGTGCCAGTAGTAATATAGACACTCAGCCCCAGCATTTT.

The chain uses TRBV7-9 and TRBJ1-5, with D perhaps TRBD1 (6 bases). Germline values: CDR1 SEHNR, CDR2 FQNEAQ (reference sequence). The V end was cut by 1 base, the J end by 1 base, with 20 bases between. The CDR3 loop spans 19 amino acids. CDR3 amino acids: CASSLDAGGGEYSNQPQHF. CDR3 sequence (DNA): TGTGCCAGCAGCTTAGATGCGGGGGGCGGTGAATACAGCAATCAGCCCCAGCATTTT.

The chain couples TRBV18 to TRBJ1-1; D not resolved. The CDR3 has 13 amino acids. Germline lookup yields CDR1 KGHSH and CDR2 LQKENI. The ends were cut back, 6 bases at V and 4 bases at J, with 12 bases in the middle. The CDR3 nucleotides read TGTGCCAGCTCCCCCTTGAGTCGCACTGAAGCTTTCTTT. This codes for CASSPLSRTEAFF.

This clone has a single count. J is TRBJ2-5 and V is TRBV19; tentatively, D is TRBD1 (6 bases). The CDR3 runs 15 residues. V dropped 6 bases and J dropped 2 bases, with 16 bases sitting between them. Germline V gene sequence: CDR1 LNHDA, CDR2 SQIVND (reference sequence). The DNA for the CDR3 is TGTGCCAGTAGACCCGGACAGTCGATACAAGAGACCCAGTACTTC. It specifies CASRPGQSIQETQYF.

The chain links TRBV12-2 to TRBJ1-5. TRBV12-2 is reported as a pseudogene. The CDR3 loop spans 15 amino acids. The CDR3 loop reads CASRPPGGGNQPQHF. CDR3 nucleotide sequence: TGTGCAAGTCGCCCCCCGGGGGGCGGCAATCAGCCCCAGCATTTT.

J is TRBJ2-5 and V is TRBV6-5; 8 positions match TRBD1. The germline V gene encodes CDR1 MNHEY and CDR2 SVGAGI. The CDR3 covers 14 residues. V lost 8 bases and J lost 1; bases outside the gene matches: 6. The CDR3, as DNA: TGTGCCAGCTCTTGGACAGGGAGCCAAGAGACCCAGTACTTC. Translated, it gives CASSWTGSQETQYF.

The chain is built from TRBV2 and TRBJ2-7; 8 bases are a match to TRBD1. V was pared by 10 bases and J by 0 bases, with 2 bases of the junction left unmatched. Germline values: CDR1 SNHLY, CDR2 FYNNEI. This CDR3 contains 12 residues. In DNA, the CDR3 is TGTGCCACCGGACAGGGCTCCTACGAGCAGTACTTC. Protein: CATGQGSYEQYF.

Notes on this clone: At one boundary the junction diverges from the germline segment, which might be a read error. The chain is built from TRBV10-3 and TRBJ2-1; D is unclear. Germline CDR1 ENHRY, CDR2 SYGVKD. CDR3 length: 12 amino acids. The CDR3 DNA reads as TGTGCCATCAGTGGTCCGAACAATGGGCAGTTCTTC. It specifies CAISGPNNGQFF.

J is TRBJ1-6 and V is TRBV19; D remains ambiguous. The germline V and J ends were trimmed by 3 bases and 1 base, with 13 bases remaining between them. There are 17 residues in the CDR3. The germline V gene encodes CDR1 LNHDA and CDR2 SQIVND (reference sequence). This CDR3 is CASSMGRAGSYNSPLHF. CDR3 in DNA: TGTGCCAGTAGTATGGGTCGAGCGGGGTCCTATAATTCACCCCTCCACTTT.

This chain uses TRBV2 with TRBJ2-1, with no clear D. The V gene lost 3 bases and the J gene lost 4 bases, with 13 bases spanning the gap. Looked up from germline, CDR1 is SNHLY and CDR2 is FYNNEI. The CDR3 consists of 15 residues. The DNA of the CDR3 is TGTGCCAGCAGTGAGGAGCTAGAACAATACAATGAGCAGTTCTTC. The encoded protein is CASSEELEQYNEQFF.

The gene calls are TRBV9 and TRBJ1-2; D is ambiguous. Germline CDR1 reads SGDLS; CDR2 reads YYNGEE. Trimming shortened V by 7 bases and J by 7 bases, and 17 bases separated the two germline ends. CDR3 length equals 13 residues. In DNA form, the CDR3 reads TGTGCCAGCTTACGAAGGAGAGTTGCTGGCTACACCTTC. Encoded protein: CASLRRRVAGYTF.

V usage is TRBV27 and J usage is TRBJ2-3; D is ambiguous. CDR3 length: 12 residues. The germline V gene encodes CDR1 MNHEY and CDR2 SMNVEV (reference sequence). Trimming pared 6 bases from V and 1 base from J, leaving 5 bases between. As DNA, the CDR3 is TGTGCCAGCAGCCCCGGCACAGATACGCAGTATTTT. This encodes CASSPGTDTQYF.

This clone was found once. This rearrangement joins TRBV30 to TRBJ2-7; 8 bases are a match to TRBD1. The CDR3 totals 16 residues. After removal of 3 bases from V and 4 bases from J, the junction contained 14 bases not matched to a gene. The germline V gene encodes CDR1 GTSNPN and CDR2 SVGIG (reference sequence). CDR3 amino acids: CAWSRGFGQGPYEQYF. CDR3 in DNA: TGTGCCTGGAGCCGAGGGTTTGGACAGGGTCCGTACGAGCAGTACTTC. Variable domain in full (rest from reference TRBV30 and TRBJ2-7): SQTIHQWPATLVQPVGSPLSLECTVEGTSNPNLYWYRQAAGRGLQLLFYSVGIGQISSEVPQNLSASRPQDRQFILSSKKLLLSDSGFYLCAWSRGFGQGPYEQYFGPGTRLTVT.

This clone was picked up a small number of times. The rearrangement links TRBV11-2 to TRBJ2-7; possibly TRBD1 for D (6 bases). Trimming shortened V by 4 bases and J by 0 bases, and 10 bases separated the two germline ends. The germline V gene has CDR1 SGHAT and CDR2 FQNNGV. This CDR3 is built from 14 residues. The chain's CDR3 is CASSSLQGSYEQYF. CDR3 nucleotide sequence: TGTGCCAGCAGCTCCCTACAGGGCTCCTACGAGCAGTACTTC.

The chain's CDR3 is CASSFNRGAGETQYF. CDR3 coding DNA: TGTGCCAGCAGCTTTAATCGGGGAGCTGGGGAGACCCAGTACTTC. This chain joins TRBV5-4 and TRBJ2-5; possibly TRBD2 for D (5 bases). Germline V CDR1 and CDR2: SGHNT, YYREEE (reference sequence). Trimming stripped 2 bases from V and 5 bases from J, with 16 bases between. The CDR3 extends over 15 amino acids.

The count of this clone is one. The rearrangement joins TRBV7-2 to TRBJ2-5, with 13 bases identical to TRBD2. After removal of 3 bases from V and 5 bases from J, the junction contained 9 bases not matched to a gene. CDR3 length: 17 amino acids. Germline CDR1 SGHTA, CDR2 FQGNSA. The CDR3 here is CASSLGTSGVRTETQYF. The DNA of the CDR3 is TGTGCCAGCAGCTTGGGGACTAGCGGGGTACGAACCGAGACCCAGTACTTC.

This clone was recorded only once. The V call is TRBV7-2, the J call TRBJ1-2; weak D call: TRBD1 (5 bases). The length of the CDR3 is 14 residues. Trimming removed 3 bases from V and 2 bases from J, with 10 bases in between. Germline values: CDR1 SGHTA, CDR2 FQGNSA. CDR3 DNA sequence: TGTGCCAGCAGCTTGACAGAGAGCAACTATGGCTACACCTTC. Its protein is CASSLTESNYGYTF.